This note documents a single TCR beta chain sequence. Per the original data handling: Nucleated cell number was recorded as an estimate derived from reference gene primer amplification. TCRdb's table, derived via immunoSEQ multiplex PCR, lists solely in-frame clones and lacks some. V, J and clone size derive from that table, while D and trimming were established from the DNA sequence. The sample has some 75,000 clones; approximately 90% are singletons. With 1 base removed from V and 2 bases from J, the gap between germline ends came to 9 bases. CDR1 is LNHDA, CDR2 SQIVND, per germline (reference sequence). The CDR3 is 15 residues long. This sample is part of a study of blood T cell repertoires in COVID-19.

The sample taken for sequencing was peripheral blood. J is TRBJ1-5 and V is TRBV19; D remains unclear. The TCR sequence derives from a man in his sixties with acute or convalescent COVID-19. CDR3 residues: CASSIAEGGNQPQHF. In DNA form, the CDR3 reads TGTGCCAGTAGTATAGCTGAGGGTGGCAATCAGCCCCAGCATTTT.